The rows below give T cell receptor beta chains drawn from one sample of a study of blood T cell repertoires in COVID-19. Generated by immunoSEQ multiplex PCR, the TCRdb table keeps only in-frame clones and is missing some. The profile covers about 250,000 clones, with around 88% appearing a single time and around 6.5% taken by the ten largest. Sequenced: peripheral blood. The receptor set was obtained from a woman aged 25 to 39 with COVID-19, enrolled during active disease. CDR3s include the opening cysteine and the closing phenylalanine or tryptophan. A D gene is named only where the DNA matches it firmly. Clone size appears in some rows only: once, few, many, or a class for an expanded clone.

DNA	CDR3	V	J	size	D
TGCAGCGCTTTAGACAGGTTTCCCTATGGCTACACCTTC	CSALDRFPYGYTF	TRBV29-1	TRBJ1-2	.	.
TGTGCCAGCAGTTCACCACTAGCGGGAAGGGCAATGAGCCCTAATGAGCAGTTCTTC	CASSSPLAGRAMSPNEQFF	TRBV27	TRBJ2-1	.	TRBD2
TGTGCCAGCAGTTACTCGAGTCCCAACCCCTACAATGAGCAGTTCTTC	CASSYSSPNPYNEQFF	TRBV6-6	TRBJ2-1	.	.
TGTGCCAGCAGTGAAGCGGCGGGTGCCCAGCCCCAGCATTTT	CASSEAAGAQPQHF	TRBV6-1	TRBJ1-5	few	.
TGTGCCAGCAGCTCTTACAATGAGCAGTTCTTC	CASSSYNEQFF	TRBV25-1	TRBJ2-1	.	.
TGCGCCAGCAGCAGGAGACCCGGCAATGAGCAGTTCTTC	CASSRRPGNEQFF	TRBV5-1	TRBJ2-1	.	.
TGTGCCAGCAGCGTACTAGGCAGGGCGAGACAGCCCCAGCATTTT	CASSVLGRARQPQHF	TRBV9	TRBJ1-5	once	.
TGTGCCAGCAGCACTAATGGACAGGGTGAACAGCCCCAGCATTTT	CASSTNGQGEQPQHF	TRBV5-6	TRBJ1-5	.	TRBD1
TGTGCCACCAGCAGAGAGAGGTTATCTGGAAACACCATATATTTT	CATSRERLSGNTIYF	TRBV15	TRBJ1-3	.	.
TGTGCCAGCAGCCCCGTTCGGCGACAGACCAAGAACACCGGGGAGCTGTTTTTT	CASSPVRRQTKNTGELFF	TRBV7-8	TRBJ2-2	.	.
TGTGCCAGCAGTTTTGCCAGGGGGCTCGGCTACACCTTC	CASSFARGLGYTF	TRBV12-3/TRBV12-4	TRBJ1-2	.	TRBD1
TGTGCCAGCAGTTGGACAGTCGCAACTAATGAAAAACTGTTTTTT	CASSWTVATNEKLFF	TRBV28	TRBJ1-4	.	.
TGCGCCAGCAGCCAGGGACAGGGTGCCTCACCCCTCCACTTT	CASSQGQGASPLHF	TRBV10-2	TRBJ1-6	.	TRBD1
TGTGCCAGCAGCTTATTCGGGGGATCCTACAATGAGCAGTTCTTC	CASSLFGGSYNEQFF	TRBV7-9	TRBJ2-1	.	.
TGTGCCAGCAGCCTGATAGCGGGAGTGAGCACAGATACGCAGTATTTT	CASSLIAGVSTDTQYF	TRBV5-6	TRBJ2-3	.	TRBD2
TGCGCCAGCAGCCAAGGGGTTGTGGGGAGCTCCTACAATGAGCAGTTCTTC	CASSQGVVGSSYNEQFF	TRBV4-3	TRBJ2-1	.	.
TGCGCCAGCAGCCAAGATCGGGGAGGGTATGGCTACACCTTC	CASSQDRGGYGYTF	TRBV4-3	TRBJ1-2	.	.
TGCGCCAGCAGCCTCGGAACTAGAATCGCGAACACCGGGGAGCTGTTTTTT	CASSLGTRIANTGELFF	TRBV5-1	TRBJ2-2	.	.
TGTTCATCCGGGAGGGGGGGTCAGCCCCAGCATTTT	CSSGRGGQPQHF	TRBV7-2	TRBJ1-5	.	.
TGTGCCAGCGGTGGAGGGGATGGCTACACCTTC	CASGGGDGYTF	TRBV5-4	TRBJ1-2	.	.
TGTGCCAGCAGCTTAGCGGCGACCACTTCAGGCCAAGAGACCCAGTACTTC	CASSLAATTSGQETQYF	TRBV7-2	TRBJ2-5	.	.
TGCGCCAGCAAATTGTCATCAGGGGAAACCTACAATGAGCAGTTCTTC	CASKLSSGETYNEQFF	TRBV5-1	TRBJ2-1	.	.
TGTGCCAGCAGTCGGGGAGAGAGCACTGAAGCTTTCTTT	CASSRGESTEAFF	TRBV6-5	TRBJ1-1	.	.
TGTGCCAGCAGCGGACTCTACGGAGGTGAAAAACTGTTTTTT	CASSGLYGGEKLFF	TRBV7-9	TRBJ1-4	.	.
TGTGCCAGCAGCTTACGGAGGGCGACAAGGAGCTCTTCGAATGAGCAGTTCTTC	CASSLRRATRSSSNEQFF	TRBV7-8	TRBJ2-1	.	.
TGTGCCAGCAGTTACTCGACAGTGACCGGGGAGCTGTTTTTT	CASSYSTVTGELFF	TRBV6-5	TRBJ2-2	.	.
TGTGCCAGTAGTCAGGCAGGGGACAATCAGCCCCAGCATTTT	CASSQAGDNQPQHF	TRBV19	TRBJ1-5	.	.
TGTGCCAGCAGCTTAGTCGGCCGGGACTCCTACGAGCAGTACTTC	CASSLVGRDSYEQYF	TRBV7-2	TRBJ2-7	.	.
TGCGCCAGCAGCCTGACAATTTTAGACGCCTACGAGCAGTACTTC	CASSLTILDAYEQYF	TRBV4-1	TRBJ2-7	few	.
TGTGCCAGCAGTGGATCGGGGACCGGGGAGCTGTTTTTT	CASSGSGTGELFF	TRBV2	TRBJ2-2	.	.
TGTGCCAGCAGCTTAACTTCGGGTAGTAATGAAAAACTGTTTTTT	CASSLTSGSNEKLFF	TRBV11-3	TRBJ1-4	.	.
TGCAGTGCTAGTCCCCTTCTGGTAGCGGGGGACTCCTACAATGAGCAGTTCTTC	CSASPLLVAGDSYNEQFF	TRBV20-1	TRBJ2-1	.	TRBD2